The 28 T cell receptor beta chains presented below share a single source sample, sequenced in a study of cytomegalovirus exposure and HLA in healthy donors. PCR amplification relied on 60 Vbeta primers (plus 13 Jbeta primers). Sequencing used immunoSEQ multiplex PCR; TCRdb keeps in-frame clones, though not all of them. The sample shows 110,000 to 150,000 clones, 77% of them seen only once. Material: PBMCs. The receptors here all came from a female donor in good health and CMV-seronegative.

This chain joins TRBV10-1 and TRBJ2-2; 11 bases map to TRBD1. This CDR3 is 24 amino acids long. From germline, CDR1 is WNHNN and CDR2 SYGVQD (reference sequence). J lost 1 base, V lost 3 bases, and 25 bases had no gene match. The CDR3 DNA is TGCGCCAGCAGTGATATGCGAGCCGGGATTCCGGGACAGGGGGAACTAAGGAACACCGGGGAGCTGTTTTTT. Its translation: CASSDMRAGIPGQGELRNTGELFF.

The chain joins TRBV4-2 to TRBJ2-7, with 9 bases that match TRBD1. The CDR3 is 15 amino acids. V was pared by 1 base and J by 3 bases, with 4 bases of the junction left unmatched. Germline values: CDR1 LGHNA, CDR2 YNFKEQ. CDR3 sequence reads: CASSQAGQGNYEQYF. DNA of the CDR3: TGTGCCAGCAGCCAAGCGGGACAGGGTAACTACGAGCAGTACTTC.

The table lists this clone with a few counts. The chain carries TRBV6-1 and TRBJ2-7, with D perhaps TRBD1 (6 bases). CDR1 MNHNS and CDR2 SASEGT come from the germline V gene. Trimming took 1 base from V and 4 from J, leaving 11 bases between them. This CDR3 region has 14 residues. This CDR3 is CASSEVPRGYEQYF. For the CDR3, the DNA is TGTGCCAGCAGTGAAGTCCCCAGGGGATACGAGCAGTACTTC.

This sequence joins TRBV14 and TRBJ2-1; TRBD2 is a possible D gene (5 bases). Germline CDR1 SGHDN, CDR2 FVKESK. V was trimmed by 1 base and J by 7 bases, leaving 11 bases between them. This CDR3 contains 14 residues. CDR3 DNA sequence: TGTGCCAGCAGCCAAGGAGGGTTTGGAAATGAGCAGTTCTTC. Its protein is CASSQGGFGNEQFF.

CDR3 protein: CASSPPSREQTTYNEQFF. The DNA for the CDR3 is TGTGCCAGCAGCCCCCCTTCAAGGGAGCAGACGACCTACAATGAGCAGTTCTTC. The gene calls are TRBV4-2 and TRBJ2-1; D perhaps matches TRBD2 (5 bases). The germline CDR1 and CDR2 sequences are LGHNA and YNFKEQ. V dropped 4 bases and J dropped 2 bases, with 21 bases sitting between them. CDR3 length: 18 amino acids.

In its sample, this clone was seen a few times. The rearrangement uses TRBV5-1 and TRBJ2-1, with D possibly being TRBD1 (5 bases). CDR3 size: 12 residues. Germline CDR1 SGHRS, CDR2 YFSETQ. Trimming took off 2 bases at V and 8 bases at J, with 8 bases between the two ends. The CDR3 DNA reads as TGCGCCAGCAGCTTCCAGGGTGATGAGCAGTTCTTC. Protein product: CASSFQGDEQFF.

The rearrangement links TRBV6-5 to TRBJ1-6; D is uncertain. Germline loops: CDR1 MNHEY, CDR2 SVGAGI. The CDR3 length is 13 residues. V lost 6 bases to trimming and J lost 5 bases, with 8 bases between them. CDR3: CASSGLNNSPLHF. The CDR3 nucleotides are TGTGCCAGCAGCGGACTGAATAATTCACCCCTCCACTTT.

With respect to this clone: The same CDR3 also results from other DNA sequences found in this sample. The rearrangement joins TRBV7-2 to TRBJ1-1, with D possibly TRBD1 on 6 matching bases. The CDR3 has 13 amino acids. The germline gives CDR1 SGHTA, CDR2 FQGNSA. Trimming cost V 3 bases and J 1 base, with 6 bases left between them. As DNA, the CDR3 is TGTGCCAGCAGCTTGGGACAGAACACTGAAGCTTTCTTT. Protein: CASSLGQNTEAFF.

This clone was detected a few times. The genes are TRBV4-1 and TRBJ2-3, with D hard to call. Trimming took 5 bases from V and 6 from J, leaving 12 bases between them. The CDR3 totals 13 residues. Germline lookup yields CDR1 MGHRA and CDR2 YSYEKL. The CDR3 loop is CASSFSPPDTQYF. The CDR3 DNA is TGCGCCAGCAGCTTTAGCCCCCCGGATACGCAGTATTTT.

CDR3: CASSTGLYNEQFF. As DNA, the CDR3 is TGTGCCAGCAGTACAGGGCTCTACAATGAGCAGTTCTTC. The chain is built from TRBV6-6 and TRBJ2-1; D may be TRBD1 (6 bases). The CDR3 consists of 13 residues. CDR1 and CDR2 from the germline V gene are MNHNY and SVGAGI (reference sequence). V was cut by 5 bases and J by 3 bases, with 8 bases left in between.

The CDR3: CASVGGPGELFF. The CDR3 DNA reads TGTGCCAGCGTTGGGGGCCCCGGGGAGCTGTTTTTT. V is TRBV6-5 and J is TRBJ2-2, with a weak D call TRBD1 (6 bases). This CDR3 is built from 12 residues. Germline V CDR1 and CDR2: MNHEY, SVGAGI. Deletions cut 8 bases from V and 6 bases from J, with 10 bases between.

This rearrangement joins TRBV7-8 to TRBJ1-2, with TRBD1 matching over 8 bases. CDR1 and CDR2 from the germline V gene are SGHVS and FQNEAQ. The V segment lost 5 bases and the J segment 3 bases; nucleotides outside the gene matches: 5. This CDR3 spans 14 amino acids. CDR3 residues: CASSPTGGYYGYTF. CDR3 coding DNA: TGTGCCAGCAGCCCTACAGGGGGATACTATGGCTACACCTTC.

The chain links TRBV27 to TRBJ2-7, with D perhaps matching TRBD1 (5 bases). The V end was cut by 3 bases, the J end by 6 bases, with 12 bases between. From germline, CDR1 is MNHEY and CDR2 SMNVEV (reference sequence). CDR3 length: 13 amino acids. DNA of the CDR3: TGTGCCAGCAGTTTCAGGGAAAATGGCGAGCAGTACTTC. Translation: CASSFRENGEQYF.

The chain uses TRBV25-1 and TRBJ1-4; tentative D call: TRBD1 (6 bases). Germline values: CDR1 MGHDK, CDR2 SYGVNS. The CDR3 has 12 amino acids. V lost 6 bases to trimming and J lost 6 bases, with 8 bases between them. CDR3 coding DNA: TGTGCCAGCAGAGGGGGGGATGAAAAACTGTTTTTT. Its translation is CASRGGDEKLFF.

The gene calls are TRBV9 and TRBJ2-5; TRBD1 agrees at 11 bases. The J call may be incorrect, as the DNA end agrees better with TRBJ2-7. The CDR3 totals 14 residues. Per the germline V gene, CDR1 is SGDLS and CDR2 is YYNGEE. Here the CDR3 reads CASSEGQGAYEQYF. CDR3 DNA: TGTGCCAGCAGCGAAGGACAGGGGGCATACGAGCAGTACTTC.

The V and J genes are TRBV4-1 and TRBJ1-5; no clear D gene. V lost 0 bases and J lost 3, with 12 bases in between. Germline values: CDR1 MGHRA, CDR2 YSYEKL. The length of the CDR3 is 16 residues. DNA of the CDR3: TGCGCCAGCAGCCAAGATAGTGACGGGTACAATCAGCCCCAGCATTTT. This codes for CASSQDSDGYNQPQHF.

The chain combines TRBV29-1 with TRBJ1-4; D uncertain. Trimming stripped 3 bases from V and 6 bases from J, with 5 bases between. The CDR3 has 11 residues. Germline V CDR1 and CDR2: SQVTM, ANQGSEA. CDR3 residues: CSVDTDEKLFF. The CDR3 DNA reads as TGCAGCGTTGACACGGATGAAAAACTGTTTTTT.

A few counts support this clone. V is TRBV5-6 and J is TRBJ1-2; the match to TRBD1 covers 9 bases. V lost 0 bases and J lost 2; bases outside the gene matches: 2. There are 15 residues in the CDR3. Germline lookup yields CDR1 SGHDT and CDR2 YYEEEE. CDR3 amino acids: CASSLAGQGNYGYTF. Here the CDR3 DNA reads TGTGCCAGCAGCTTGGCAGGACAGGGGAACTATGGCTACACCTTC.

V is TRBV10-2 and J is TRBJ1-1; D perhaps matches TRBD1 (6 bases). Germline V CDR1 and CDR2: WSHSY, SAAADI. The CDR3 contains 15 residues. V lost 8 bases and J lost 5, with 21 bases in between. The CDR3, as DNA: TGCGCCAGCGGACGAACAGGAAGGGGGGGGACTGAAGCTTTCTTT. This translates into CASGRTGRGGTEAFF.

The table lists this clone with a count of one. V usage is TRBV6-5 and J usage is TRBJ2-1; TRBD1 aligns across 9 bases. CDR3 length: 15 amino acids. J lost 6 bases, V lost 5 bases, and 8 bases had no gene match. The V gene's germline CDR1 is MNHEY and CDR2 SVGAGI. This CDR3 is CASSVRQGVSNEQFF. DNA of the CDR3: TGTGCCAGCAGTGTACGACAGGGGGTTTCCAATGAGCAGTTCTTC.

The rearrangement uses TRBV11-3 and TRBJ1-5; D is ambiguous. CDR3 length: 13 amino acids. Germline CDR1 reads SGHNT; CDR2 reads YENEEA. V dropped 5 bases and J dropped 7 bases, with 12 bases sitting between them. In DNA, the CDR3 is TGTGCCAGCAGCGAGGGCGCCGGGCAGCCCCAGCATTTT. This codes for CASSEGAGQPQHF. The whole variable domain, filled in from reference TRBV11-3 and TRBJ1-5, reads EAGVVQSPRYKIIEKKQPVAFWCNPISGHNTLYWYLQNLGQGPELLIRYENEEAVDDSQLPKDRFSAERLKGVDSTLKIQPAELGDSAVYLCASSEGAGQPQHFGDGTRLSIL.

J is TRBJ1-5 and V is TRBV2; D is possibly TRBD1 (6 bases). The CDR3 has 13 amino acids. Trimming removed 10 bases from V and 2 bases from J, with 12 bases in between. Germline V gene sequence: CDR1 SNHLY, CDR2 FYNNEI. The CDR3 DNA reads TGTGCCACCCAAAAGGGGGGCAATCAGCCCCAGCATTTT. The encoded protein is CATQKGGNQPQHF.

The V gene is TRBV18, the J gene TRBJ1-5, with TRBD1 as a possible D gene (6 bases). Deletions cut 3 bases from V and 0 bases from J, with 12 bases between. The germline gives CDR1 KGHSH, CDR2 LQKENI. The CDR3 length is 16 residues. The CDR3 region is CASSPNQGSSNQPQHF. CDR3 in DNA: TGTGCCAGCTCACCGAACCAGGGGTCTAGCAATCAGCCCCAGCATTTT.

The chain couples TRBV10-3 to TRBJ2-6; 9 positions match TRBD1. Unmatched junction bases numbered 13, after V lost 7 bases and J lost 0 bases. Germline CDR1 reads ENHRY; CDR2 reads SYGVKD. This CDR3 region has 19 residues. This CDR3 reads CAIKGTATGGDSGANVLTF. The DNA of the CDR3 is TGTGCCATCAAAGGGACGGCGACAGGGGGTGACTCTGGGGCCAACGTCCTGACTTTC.

This chain connects TRBV27 to TRBJ2-1; 10 bases are a match to TRBD2. Germline V gives CDR1 MNHEY, CDR2 SMNVEV (reference sequence). V was clipped by 6 bases and J by 8 bases; unmatched bases: 13. The CDR3 loop spans 16 amino acids. The chain's CDR3 is CASRGLSGGAGHEQFF. The CDR3 DNA sequence: TGTGCCAGCAGAGGGTTAAGCGGGGGGGCCGGGCATGAGCAGTTCTTC.

Only one count was recorded for this clone. The V and J genes are TRBV11-3 and TRBJ1-1; D is unclear. Germline-derived CDR1 and CDR2 are SGHNT and YENEEA. V shed 1 base and J shed 1 base, with 10 bases lying between them. The CDR3 runs to 15 residues. CDR3 residues: CASSLAPGGNTEAFF. The CDR3 DNA is TGTGCCAGCAGCTTAGCCCCGGGAGGGAACACTGAAGCTTTCTTT. The complete variable domain, with remaining parts taken from reference TRBV11-3 and TRBJ1-1, reads EAGVVQSPRYKIIEKKQPVAFWCNPISGHNTLYWYLQNLGQGPELLIRYENEEAVDDSQLPKDRFSAERLKGVDSTLKIQPAELGDSAVYLCASSLAPGGNTEAFFGQGTRLTVV.

This chain connects TRBV27 to TRBJ2-5; the D gene is possibly TRBD1 (5 bases). This CDR3 spans 13 amino acids. Germline V gene data show CDR1 as MNHEY and CDR2 as SMNVEV (reference sequence). The V end lost 4 bases, the J end lost 5 bases, and 11 bases lay between the germline ends. The CDR3 DNA is TGTGCCAGCAGTTATCGAGACAGCGAGACCCAGTACTTC. Amino acids: CASSYRDSETQYF.

The chain couples TRBV27 to TRBJ2-7, with 8 bases identical to TRBD1. This CDR3 spans 14 amino acids. The V segment lost 6 bases and the J segment 0 bases; nucleotides outside the gene matches: 4. Looked up from germline, CDR1 is MNHEY and CDR2 is SMNVEV (reference sequence). The DNA for the CDR3 is TGTGCCAGCAGACGGACAGGGCCCTCCTACGAGCAGTACTTC. Its protein product is CASRRTGPSYEQYF.